This TCR beta chain was captured in a study of blood T cell repertoires in COVID-19. In the study overall: PBMCs, B-cell-depleted T cells, or T cells were the source of the cDNA or gDNA that made up the material.

The assay was immunoSEQ multiplex PCR, and TCRdb's table has in-frame clones only and misses some. Among about 200,000 clones, around nine tenths were seen once, and the ten largest hold about 18%. The CDR3 loop spans 15 amino acids. Germline V gene data show CDR1 as MNHEY and CDR2 as SVGAGI. V was cut by 6 bases and J by 3 bases, with 17 bases left in between. In Seattle, patients joined the study during active infection and were tracked longitudinally. The sample was peripheral blood. The sequence came from a middle-aged man with COVID-19, enrolled during active disease. The chain links TRBV6-5 to TRBJ2-5; TRBD1 is a possible D gene (5 bases). CDR3 nucleotide sequence: TGTGCCAGCAGCGCCGATCGACAGTTAAAAGAGACCCAGTACTTC. Translation gives CASSADRQLKETQYF.